These T cell receptor beta chains were read from a single sample in a study of shared clonotypes between healthy human individuals. Profiling relied on immunoSEQ multiplex PCR, and the TCRdb table lists in-frame clones only, not all of them. This sample has roughly 2.1 million clones, with just over 90% found just once. The sample taken for sequencing was naive CD8+ T cells from PBMCs. Source of these receptors: a man younger than 30 in good health. Some clones in this sample may be carry-over from other donors' samples. CDR3s include the opening cysteine and the closing phenylalanine or tryptophan. A D gene is named only where the DNA matches it firmly. Clone size, where shown, is once, few, many, or a class for clones that have expanded.

v_call	d_call	clone_size	j_call	cdr3_aa	cdr3_nt
TRBV15	NA	NA	TRBJ1-5	CATSRDFEGTSNQPQHF	TGTGCCACCAGCAGAGATTTTGAGGGCACGAGCAATCAGCCCCAGCATTTT
TRBV11-2	TRBD1	NA	TRBJ2-5	CASSLYRGMETQYF	TGTGCCAGCAGCTTATACAGGGGGATGGAGACCCAGTACTTC
TRBV9	TRBD1	NA	TRBJ2-7	CASSVTGTGSREQYF	TGTGCCAGCAGCGTAACCGGGACAGGGTCCCGAGAGCAGTACTTC
TRBV4-1	NA	NA	TRBJ2-1	CASSQGEGSEQFF	TGCGCCAGCAGCCAAGGAGAGGGGAGTGAGCAGTTCTTC
TRBV27	NA	NA	TRBJ2-6	CASSFWTWDGPSGANVLTF	TGTGCCAGCAGTTTTTGGACGTGGGACGGTCCCTCTGGGGCCAACGTCCTGACTTTC
TRBV5-6	NA	NA	TRBJ1-2	CASSLGGVPVYGYTF	TGTGCCAGCAGCTTGGGGGGCGTCCCCGTCTATGGCTACACCTTC
TRBV2	NA	NA	TRBJ2-7	CASSGASADEQYF	TGTGCCAGCAGTGGGGCCTCGGCAGACGAGCAGTACTTC
TRBV27	NA	NA	TRBJ2-7	CASSLSNGPGEQYF	TGTGCCAGCAGTTTATCGAACGGCCCGGGGGAGCAGTACTTC
TRBV7-2	NA	NA	TRBJ1-5	CASRHRDRQPQHF	TGTGCCAGCAGACACCGGGACCGTCAGCCCCAGCATTTT
TRBV6-1	NA	NA	TRBJ1-2	CASSEVRGGSYGYTF	TGTGCCAGCAGTGAAGTTAGGGGAGGAAGCTATGGCTACACCTTC
TRBV7-2	NA	NA	TRBJ1-5	CASTGAVNQPQHF	TGTGCCAGCACCGGGGCCGTCAATCAGCCCCAGCATTTT
TRBV4-3	NA	NA	TRBJ1-4	CASSQADREINEKLFF	TGCGCCAGCAGCCAAGCGGACCGGGAAATTAATGAAAAACTGTTTTTT
TRBV16	TRBD1	NA	TRBJ2-1	CASSQYYRDRGYNEQFF	TGTGCCAGCAGCCAATATTACCGGGACAGGGGCTACAATGAGCAGTTCTTC
TRBV27	TRBD2	NA	TRBJ2-1	CASSNSGRRYNEQFF	TGTGCCAGCAGTAATAGCGGGAGGCGGTACAATGAGCAGTTCTTC
TRBV5-1	NA	NA	TRBJ2-7	CASSLVQGVLYEQYF	TGCGCCAGCAGCTTGGTACAGGGTGTCCTTTACGAGCAGTACTTC
TRBV28	NA	once	TRBJ2-1	CASRASYNEQFF	TGTGCCAGCAGGGCCAGCTACAATGAGCAGTTCTTC
TRBV6-6	TRBD2	NA	TRBJ2-7	CASYPRLAGGYEQYF	TGTGCCAGCTACCCTCGCCTAGCGGGAGGTTACGAGCAGTACTTC
TRBV5-6	NA	NA	TRBJ2-7	CASSFSPGPLYEQYF	TGTGCCAGCAGCTTTTCTCCGGGACCACTATACGAGCAGTACTTC
TRBV7-2	NA	NA	TRBJ1-1	CASSFWRTEAFF	TGTGCCAGCAGCTTTTGGAGGACTGAAGCTTTCTTT
TRBV5-1	NA	NA	TRBJ2-6	CASSLGRGSGANVLTF	TGCGCCAGCAGCTTGGGGCGGGGCTCTGGGGCCAACGTCCTGACTTTC
TRBV7-9	NA	NA	TRBJ2-1	CASSLPGGRTYNEQFF	TGTGCCAGCAGCCTCCCGGGCGGGCGGACCTACAATGAGCAGTTCTTC
TRBV27	TRBD1	NA	TRBJ2-1	CASTSVRQGYNEQFF	TGTGCCAGCACCTCCGTTAGACAGGGGTACAATGAGCAGTTCTTC
TRBV28	NA	NA	TRBJ1-3	CASSFLTGNTIYF	TGTGCCAGCAGTTTCCTGACTGGAAACACCATATATTTT
TRBV6-4	NA	NA	TRBJ2-3	CASSDSMVGWGTDTQYF	TGTGCCAGCAGTGACTCGATGGTGGGCTGGGGCACAGATACGCAGTATTTT
TRBV7-9	NA	NA	TRBJ2-5	CASSHRVGGETQYF	TGTGCCAGCAGCCACAGGGTCGGTGGAGAGACCCAGTACTTC
TRBV19	NA	NA	TRBJ1-5	CASSIRESQPQHF	TGTGCCAGTAGTATCAGGGAGAGTCAGCCCCAGCATTTT
TRBV4-1	TRBD1	NA	TRBJ1-2	CASSHRGQNYGYTF	TGCGCCAGCAGCCACAGGGGGCAAAACTATGGCTACACCTTC
TRBV7-8	NA	NA	TRBJ1-6	CASSSSWDFYNSPLHF	TGTGCCAGCAGCTCCTCTTGGGACTTCTATAATTCACCCCTCCACTTT
TRBV19	NA	NA	TRBJ1-5	CASSISGVRGNQPQHF	TGTGCCAGTAGTATTTCCGGGGTTCGTGGCAATCAGCCCCAGCATTTT
TRBV4-2	NA	NA	TRBJ2-7	CASSQGWNGPGQNYEQYF	TGTGCCAGCAGCCAAGGGTGGAATGGTCCAGGGCAAAACTACGAGCAGTACTTC
TRBV27	TRBD2	NA	TRBJ2-1	CASSLEWLADEQFF	TGTGCCAGCAGTTTAGAATGGCTAGCGGATGAGCAGTTCTTC
TRBV27	TRBD2	NA	TRBJ2-7	CASSFLLAEYEQYF	TGTGCCAGCAGTTTTCTCCTAGCGGAATACGAGCAGTACTTC
TRBV4-1	TRBD2	NA	TRBJ2-2	CASSQEGFSGRARELFF	TGCGCCAGCAGCCAAGAGGGGTTTAGCGGGAGGGCCCGGGAGCTGTTTTTT